One sample yielded the 22 T cell receptor beta chains listed below, sequenced in a study of T cell responses to AZD1222 COVID-19 vaccine (dated by TCRdb to the early 2020s). Library generation was performed with the immunoSEQ multiplex PCR assay. The immuneACCESS repertoire file appears here via TCRdb, limited to in-frame rearrangements. These files lack a portion of the clones; in checked studies, under half of the deficit traces to unresolved V genes, and the cause of the others is not known. Recorded for this sample are around 130,000 clones; roughly 90% of them occurred a single time. The ten top clones hold 2.8% of the sample. Interpreted using the paper, the time point label stands for: baseline before first vaccination. The source was peripheral blood, collected on day 0 of AZD1222 vaccination. The source of these receptors is an adult in good health.

The chain's CDR3 is CASSTRLVQYEQYF. For the CDR3, the DNA is TGTGCCAGCAGCACCCGACTAGTTCAGTACGAGCAGTACTTC. The chain employs TRBV13 and TRBJ2-7, with a tentative D call TRBD2 (6 bases). The CDR3 totals 14 residues. Trimming left V 5 bases short and J 4 bases short, with 15 bases between. In germline, CDR1 is PRHDT, CDR2 FYEKMQ (reference sequence).

This chain uses TRBV6-5 with TRBJ2-3; 8 bases fit TRBD2. Looked up from germline, CDR1 is MNHEY and CDR2 is SVGAGI. V shed 3 bases and J 3 bases; nucleotides not matched to a gene: 2. The CDR3 is 14 residues long. The CDR3 protein is CASSYRLATDTQYF. CDR3 bases: TGTGCCAGCAGTTATCGACTAGCGACAGATACGCAGTATTTT.

The chain joins TRBV4-2 to TRBJ1-4, with a tentative D call TRBD1 (6 bases). The CDR3 length is 15 residues. Germline V lookup: CDR1 LGHNA, CDR2 YNFKEQ. V shed 4 bases and J shed 5 bases, with 14 bases lying between them. CDR3 sequence (DNA): TGTGCCAGCAGCCCCTGGGGGCGGGGAAATGAAAAACTGTTTTTT. Protein sequence: CASSPWGRGNEKLFF.

The V and J genes are TRBV25-1 and TRBJ1-2, with D tentatively TRBD1 (5 bases). Germline V gives CDR1 MGHDK, CDR2 SYGVNS. The CDR3 loop spans 14 amino acids. Trimming left V 8 bases short and J 1 base short, with 14 bases between. This CDR3 is CASAPGGYNYGYTF. The DNA for the CDR3 is TGTGCCAGCGCCCCCGGGGGTTATAACTATGGCTACACCTTC.

The V and J genes are TRBV5-1 and TRBJ2-2; D uncertain. Germline V gene data show CDR1 as SGHRS and CDR2 as YFSETQ. Trimming shortened V by 1 base and J by 4 bases, and 5 bases separated the two germline ends. The CDR3 sequence is 13 residues long. CDR3 amino acids: CASSLIFTGELFF. The CDR3 bases are TGCGCCAGCAGCTTGATATTCACCGGGGAGCTGTTTTTT.

The genes are TRBV14 and TRBJ1-4; the D is unclear. V lost 4 bases and J 8 bases, leaving 8 bases between the germline ends. Per the germline V gene, CDR1 is SGHDN and CDR2 is FVKESK. CDR3 length: 12 residues. The CDR3 DNA sequence: TGTGCCAGCAGCCTAGGACTAGAAAAACTGTTTTTT. It codes for CASSLGLEKLFF.

The CDR3 sequence is CATSRAIGGSYSGYTF. The CDR3 DNA reads as TGTGCCACCAGCAGAGCGATTGGGGGGAGCTATTCTGGCTACACCTTC. The chain recombines TRBV15 with TRBJ1-2; tentatively, D is TRBD1 (5 bases). CDR3 length: 16 residues. V gave up 1 base and J gave up 7 bases, with 19 bases separating them. Germline V gene sequence: CDR1 LNHNV, CDR2 YYDKDF (reference sequence).

The chain is built from TRBV7-2 and TRBJ2-1; 11 positions match TRBD2. This CDR3 is 13 amino acids long. V lost 4 bases, J lost 12 bases, and 5 bases stayed unmatched. Germline-derived CDR1 and CDR2 are SGHTA and FQGNSA. The CDR3 sequence is CASSSRTSGRQFF. For the CDR3, the DNA is TGTGCCAGCAGCTCTAGGACTAGCGGGCGGCAGTTCTTC.

V is TRBV3-1 (or the pseudogene TRBV3-2) and J is TRBJ2-7; a possible D gene is TRBD2 (6 bases). Trimming took 3 bases from V and 2 from J, leaving 20 bases between them. The CDR3 loop spans 17 amino acids. Looked up from germline, CDR1 is LGHDT and CDR2 is YNNKEL (reference sequence). CDR3: CASSQGEFAVAAYEQYF. In nucleotides, the CDR3 is TGTGCCAGCAGCCAGGGGGAGTTTGCGGTAGCGGCCTACGAGCAGTACTTC.

The J gene is TRBJ1-2, the V gene TRBV12-3 or TRBV12-4, with 8 nucleotides matching TRBD1. The CDR3 consists of 12 residues. Trimming took 6 bases from V and 14 from J; bases not matched to a gene: 11. In nucleotides, the CDR3 is TGTGCCAGCAGCCCGACCGTAAGACAGGGGACCTTC. This gives the protein CASSPTVRQGTF.

This chain links TRBV6-2 or TRBV6-3 with TRBJ1-4; 11 positions match TRBD1. V was pared by 5 bases and J by 11 bases, with 7 bases of the junction left unmatched. CDR1 MNHEY and CDR2 SVGEGT come from the germline V gene. The CDR3 has 14 residues. In DNA form, the CDR3 reads TGTGCCAGCAGTCCCGGACAGGGGGCCAAGAAACTGTTTTTT. This codes for CASSPGQGAKKLFF.

This chain uses TRBV10-2 with TRBJ1-1; 10 positions match TRBD1. The V segment lost 5 bases and the J segment 5 bases; nucleotides outside the gene matches: 5. CDR1 WSHSY and CDR2 SAAADI come from the germline V gene. CDR3 size: 14 residues. For the CDR3, the DNA is TGCGCCAGCAGTCTGACAGGGGGCCGGACTGAAGCTTTCTTT. Translated: CASSLTGGRTEAFF.

V usage is TRBV3-1 (or the pseudogene TRBV3-2) and J usage is TRBJ2-1, with D unresolved. CDR3 size: 16 residues. The V end was cut by 1 base, the J end by 2 bases, with 12 bases between. Per the germline V gene, CDR1 is LGHDT and CDR2 is YNNKEL (reference sequence). CDR3 residues: CASSQAPSPTYNEQFF. DNA for the CDR3: TGTGCCAGCAGCCAAGCTCCTAGTCCTACCTACAATGAGCAGTTCTTC.

The CDR3 region has the DNA TGCGCCAGCAGCTTCCTGACAGCCCTGAACACTGAAGCTTTCTTT. Its protein is CASSFLTALNTEAFF. The chain employs TRBV5-1 and TRBJ1-1; possible D gene TRBD1, 5 bases. There are 15 residues in the CDR3. V was clipped by 2 bases and J by 0 bases, with 11 bases between them. Germline V lookup: CDR1 SGHRS, CDR2 YFSETQ. Looking up the rest from reference TRBV5-1 and TRBJ1-1 gives the full variable domain: KAGVTQTPRYLIKTRGQQVTLSCSPISGHRSVSWYQQTPGQGLQFLFEYFSETQRNKGNFPGRFSGRQFSNSRSEMNVSTLELGDSALYLCASSFLTALNTEAFFGQGTRLTVV.

The sample holds one count of this clone. V and J are TRBV4-1 and TRBJ1-2, with 7 nucleotides matching TRBD1. There are 13 residues in the CDR3. Trimming took 4 bases from V and 4 from J; bases not matched to a gene: 3. Germline lookup yields CDR1 MGHRA and CDR2 YSYEKL. The CDR3 DNA follows: TGCGCCAGCAGCCCCCGACAGGGCTATGGCTACACCTTC. This encodes CASSPRQGYGYTF.

This chain joins TRBV27 and TRBJ2-2; the D is unclear. CDR3 size: 15 residues. From germline, CDR1 is MNHEY and CDR2 SMNVEV (reference sequence). V was shortened by 0 bases and J by 1 base, with 6 bases between the two germline ends. The CDR3 protein is CASSLSRVNTGELFF. The CDR3 DNA reads as TGTGCCAGCAGTTTATCTAGGGTGAACACCGGGGAGCTGTTTTTT.

The rearrangement links TRBV21-1 to TRBJ2-7; the table's D gene call, TRBD1, was not cross checked with the DNA. TRBV21-1 is an annotated pseudogene. CDR3 length: 16 residues. DNA of the CDR3: TGTGCCAGCAGCGCCACAGGGAAAGTGAAACTCTACGAGCAGTACTTC. Amino acid sequence: CASSATGKVKLYEQYF.

V and J are TRBV4-2 and TRBJ2-7, with TRBD2 matching 9 bases. The V gene's germline CDR1 is LGHNA and CDR2 YNFKEQ. Germline trimming cut 0 bases from V and 2 bases from J; bases unmatched to any gene: 8. This CDR3 has 17 residues. The chain's CDR3 is CASSQERGRAGTYEQYF. The CDR3 coding sequence is TGTGCCAGCAGCCAAGAACGCGGGAGGGCCGGAACCTACGAGCAGTACTTC.

This clone has a single count. This chain joins TRBV9 and TRBJ1-3; D not resolved. The V end lost 7 bases, the J end lost 2 bases, and 13 bases lay between the germline ends. This CDR3 region has 14 residues. CDR1 SGDLS and CDR2 YYNGEE come from the germline V gene. CDR3 DNA sequence: TGTGCCAGCCAAGGGCCGGGGACTGGAAACACCATATATTTT. This translates into CASQGPGTGNTIYF.

The V call is TRBV6-1, the J call TRBJ2-5; the match to TRBD2 covers 9 bases. This CDR3 contains 16 residues. V lost 0 bases and J lost 2; bases outside the gene matches: 4. Per the germline V gene, CDR1 is MNHNS and CDR2 is SASEGT. CDR3 residues: CASSEATSGIQETQYF. CDR3 DNA sequence: TGTGCCAGCAGTGAAGCGACTAGCGGAATACAAGAGACCCAGTACTTC.

V usage is TRBV24-1 and J usage is TRBJ2-1; TRBD2 agrees at 9 bases. J was trimmed by 3 bases and V by 7 bases; bases with no gene match: 9. CDR1 and CDR2 from the germline V gene are KGHDR and SFDVKD. This CDR3 has 16 amino acids. The CDR3 loop is CATSLGAGGNYNEQFF. The CDR3 DNA reads TGTGCCACCAGCCTGGGGGCGGGAGGGAACTACAATGAGCAGTTCTTC.

The chain uses TRBV27 and TRBJ1-4; tentatively, D is TRBD1 (5 bases). The CDR3 loop spans 13 amino acids. The germline CDR1 and CDR2 sequences are MNHEY and SMNVEV (reference sequence). Trimming pared 6 bases from V and 10 bases from J, leaving 15 bases between. CDR3 DNA sequence: TGTGCCAGCAGCCCCTATCAGGGAGGAAAACTGTTTTTT. Translated, it gives CASSPYQGGKLFF.